The next 16 T cell receptor beta chains were all read from a single sample in a study of PD-1 blockade in classical Hodgkin lymphoma. TCRdb's copy holds only in-frame clones and misses some; the assay was immunoSEQ multiplex PCR. The repertoire consists of 21,000 or so clones, with around nine tenths occurring once and the leading ten covering more than 20%. Time point defined: cycle 4 day 1 (C4D1), after more than five weeks of nivolumab. Brentuximab vedotin exposure varied, and every patient relapsed after autologous stem cell transplantation. Sequencing used peripheral blood mononuclear cells (PBMCs), obtained before the fourth cycle of nivolumab. Receptors originate from a human donor with classical Hodgkin lymphoma.

The J gene is TRBJ1-2, the V gene TRBV19; no clear D. The CDR3 runs 13 residues. Per germline, CDR1 LNHDA and CDR2 SQIVND (reference sequence). V lost 1 base and J lost 5, with 8 bases in between. CDR3 nucleotides: TGTGCCAGTAGTATAGCTGGTCGTTATGGCTACACCTTC. Translated: CASSIAGRYGYTF.

V and J are TRBV6-1 and TRBJ2-3, with 9 nucleotides matching TRBD2. This CDR3 is built from 15 residues. V lost 2 bases and J lost 2; bases outside the gene matches: 2. CDR1 and CDR2 from the germline V gene are MNHNS and SASEGT. CDR3 sequence: CASSELAGNTDTQYF. The CDR3 coding sequence is TGTGCCAGCAGTGAACTAGCGGGGAACACAGATACGCAGTATTTT.

This clone appeared once. This rearrangement joins TRBV19 to TRBJ1-3, with D unclear. CDR1 is LNHDA, CDR2 SQIVND, per germline (reference sequence). V lost 3 bases, J lost 0 bases, and 3 bases lay in between. This CDR3 comprises 13 residues. CDR3 bases: TGTGCCAGTAGTATCGGCTCTGGAAACACCATATATTTT. Protein: CASSIGSGNTIYF.

This chain uses TRBV7-2 with TRBJ2-1; 8 bases match TRBD1. The CDR3 has 16 amino acids. The germline V gene has CDR1 SGHTA and CDR2 FQGNSA. Trimming cost V 2 bases and J 8 bases; bases outside gene matches: 11. The chain's CDR3 is CASSLRTGTVMDEQFF. The CDR3 DNA is TGTGCCAGCAGCTTACGGACAGGGACCGTCATGGATGAGCAGTTCTTC.

The CDR3 nucleotides read TGTGCCTGGAGTGAACCCACAGATACGCAGTATTTT. This translates into CAWSEPTDTQYF. The chain has TRBV30 and TRBJ2-3, with D unclear. Trimming took 1 base from V and 2 from J, leaving 4 bases between them. Germline V lookup: CDR1 GTSNPN, CDR2 SVGIG (reference sequence). The CDR3 is 12 amino acids.

The chain employs TRBV7-9 and TRBJ2-6; D unclear. V lost 3 bases, J lost 1 base, and 7 bases lay in between. Germline V gives CDR1 SEHNR, CDR2 FQNEAQ (reference sequence). This CDR3 contains 15 residues. CDR3 residues: CASSFLGSGANVLTF. DNA for the CDR3: TGTGCCAGCAGCTTCCTGGGGTCTGGGGCCAACGTCCTGACTTTC.

V usage is TRBV6-1 and J usage is TRBJ1-2; a weak D match, TRBD1 (6 bases). The CDR3 sequence is 15 residues long. Germline V gene data show CDR1 as MNHNS and CDR2 as SASEGT. Trimming took off 1 base at V and 3 bases at J, with 12 bases between the two ends. CDR3 nucleotide sequence: TGTGCCAGCAGTGAAGAGGCAGGGGAACACTATGGCTACACCTTC. This codes for CASSEEAGEHYGYTF.

This clone was counted between two and nine times. V gene TRBV19 combines with J gene TRBJ2-7, with D possibly being TRBD2 (5 bases). This CDR3 comprises 11 residues. The V gene's germline CDR1 is LNHDA and CDR2 SQIVND (reference sequence). CDR3 region: CTGEQNYEQYF. DNA of the CDR3: TGTACCGGGGAGCAGAACTACGAGCAGTACTTC.

The chain couples TRBV5-1 to TRBJ2-1, with 7 nucleotides matching TRBD2. The CDR3 runs to 15 residues. The junction had 4 bases not matched to a gene; V was cut back by 2 bases and J by 2 bases. Germline values: CDR1 SGHRS, CDR2 YFSETQ. The CDR3 DNA is TGCGCCAGCAGCTTTAGCGGGCTTCCCTACAATGAGCAGTTCTTC. This encodes CASSFSGLPYNEQFF.

The chain uses TRBV7-3 and TRBJ2-1; 9 bases fit TRBD2. After removal of 5 bases from V and 9 bases from J, the junction contained 11 bases not matched to a gene. Per germline, CDR1 SGHTA and CDR2 FQGTGA. This CDR3 region has 15 residues. DNA for the CDR3: TGTGCCAGCAGCCCAGCCGGGACTAGCCGGGGTGAGCAGTTCTTC. Translated: CASSPAGTSRGEQFF.

The sample holds a few counts of this clone. Here the CDR3 DNA reads TGTGCCAGCAGCCCATGGGCCACGAACACCGGGGAGCTGTTTTTT. Protein product: CASSPWATNTGELFF. V gene TRBV11-2 combines with J gene TRBJ2-2, with D uncertain. CDR1 and CDR2 from the germline V gene are SGHAT and FQNNGV. V gave up 5 bases and J gave up 0 bases, with 10 bases separating them. The CDR3 loop spans 15 amino acids.

The V and J genes are TRBV15 and TRBJ2-5; D may be TRBD2 (6 bases). The ends were cut back, 0 bases at V and 5 bases at J, with 10 bases in the middle. The germline V gene has CDR1 LNHNV and CDR2 YYDKDF (reference sequence). CDR3 length equals 14 residues. The CDR3 DNA follows: TGTGCCACCAGCAGAGATAGGGCGGGGGAGACCCAGTACTTC. This encodes CATSRDRAGETQYF.

CDR3 coding DNA: TGTGCCTGGAGTGAGGGGGGCTACAATGAGCAGTTCTTC. Its translation is CAWSEGGYNEQFF. The chain recombines TRBV30 with TRBJ2-1; possibly TRBD1 or TRBD2 for D (6 bases each). Germline CDR1 and CDR2: GTSNPN and SVGIG (reference sequence). Deletions cut 1 base from V and 3 bases from J, with 7 bases between. The length of the CDR3 is 13 residues.

The chain links TRBV5-4 to TRBJ1-1; 10 nucleotides align to TRBD1. J lost 1 base, V lost 2 bases, and 2 bases had no gene match. There are 15 residues in the CDR3. From germline, CDR1 is SGHNT and CDR2 YYREEE (reference sequence). CDR3 in DNA: TGTGCCAGCAGCTTTAGGACAGGGGGGAACACTGAAGCTTTCTTT. Protein: CASSFRTGGNTEAFF.

V is TRBV5-1 and J is TRBJ1-6; D may be TRBD1 (5 bases). Trimming removed 3 bases from V and 8 bases from J, with 15 bases in between. Germline V gene lookup returns CDR1 SGHRS and CDR2 YFSETQ. This CDR3 region has 15 residues. CDR3 sequence reads: CASSSTGGVDSPLHF. The CDR3 DNA reads as TGCGCCAGCAGCTCCACGGGGGGGGTCGATTCACCCCTCCACTTT.

The V call is TRBV19, the J call TRBJ2-7; D remains unclear. Trimming shortened V by 5 bases and J by 9 bases, and 11 bases separated the two germline ends. The germline CDR1 and CDR2 sequences are LNHDA and SQIVND (reference sequence). The CDR3 covers 11 residues. The CDR3 sequence is CASSRPGMQYF. As DNA, the CDR3 is TGTGCCAGTAGTCGACCGGGCATGCAGTACTTC. The entire variable domain, with the rest obtained from reference TRBV19 and TRBJ2-7, is as follows: DGGITQSPKYLFRKEGQNVTLSCEQNLNHDAMYWYRQDPGQGLRLIYYSQIVNDFQKGDIAEGYSVSREKKESFPLTVTSAQKNPTAFYLCASSRPGMQYFGPGTRLTVT.